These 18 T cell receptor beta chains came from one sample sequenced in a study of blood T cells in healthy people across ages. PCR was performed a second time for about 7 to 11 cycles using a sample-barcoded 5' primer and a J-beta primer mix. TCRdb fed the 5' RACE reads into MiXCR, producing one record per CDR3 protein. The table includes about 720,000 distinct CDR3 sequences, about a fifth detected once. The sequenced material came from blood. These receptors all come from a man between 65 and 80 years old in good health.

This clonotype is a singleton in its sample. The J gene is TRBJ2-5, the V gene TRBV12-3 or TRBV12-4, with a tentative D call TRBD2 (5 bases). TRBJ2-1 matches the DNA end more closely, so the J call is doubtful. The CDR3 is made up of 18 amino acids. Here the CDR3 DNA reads TGTGCCAGCAGTCCGACGGGAAGGACTCCTCACCCTTACAATGAGCAGTTCTTC. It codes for CASSPTGRTPHPYNEQFF.

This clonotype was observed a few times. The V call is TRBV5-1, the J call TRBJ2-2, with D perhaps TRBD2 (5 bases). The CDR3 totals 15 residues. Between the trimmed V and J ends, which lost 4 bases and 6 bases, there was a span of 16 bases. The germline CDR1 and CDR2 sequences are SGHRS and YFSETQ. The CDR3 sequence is CASSPGGSGAGELFF. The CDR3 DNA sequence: TGCGCCAGCAGCCCCGGAGGTAGTGGGGCCGGGGAGCTGTTTTTT.

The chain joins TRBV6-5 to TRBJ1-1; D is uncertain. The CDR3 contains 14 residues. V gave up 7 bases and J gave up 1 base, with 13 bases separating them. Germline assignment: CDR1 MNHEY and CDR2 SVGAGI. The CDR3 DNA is TGTGCCAGCACCAAAGGACGGAGGAACACTGAAGCTTTCTTT. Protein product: CASTKGRRNTEAFF.

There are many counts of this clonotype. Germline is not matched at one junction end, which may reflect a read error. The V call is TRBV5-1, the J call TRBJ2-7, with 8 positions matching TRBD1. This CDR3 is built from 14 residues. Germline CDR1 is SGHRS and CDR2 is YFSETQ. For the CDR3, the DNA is TGTGCCAGCAGCTTAGCAGGACAGGGTTACGAGCAGTACTTC. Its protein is CASSLAGQGYEQYF.

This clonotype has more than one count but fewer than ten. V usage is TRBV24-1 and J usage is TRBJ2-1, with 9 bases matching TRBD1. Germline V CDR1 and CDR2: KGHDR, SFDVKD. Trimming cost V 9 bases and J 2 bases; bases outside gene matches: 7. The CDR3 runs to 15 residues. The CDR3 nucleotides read TGTGCCACCGGGGGACAGGGCCCACCCTACAATGAGCAGTTCTTC. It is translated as CATGGQGPPYNEQFF.

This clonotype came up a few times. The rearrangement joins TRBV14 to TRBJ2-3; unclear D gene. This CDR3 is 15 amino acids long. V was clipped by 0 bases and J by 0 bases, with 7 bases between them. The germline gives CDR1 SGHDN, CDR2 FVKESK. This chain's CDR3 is CASSQDGSSTDTQYF. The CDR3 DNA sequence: TGTGCCAGCAGCCAAGATGGGTCCAGCACAGATACGCAGTATTTT.

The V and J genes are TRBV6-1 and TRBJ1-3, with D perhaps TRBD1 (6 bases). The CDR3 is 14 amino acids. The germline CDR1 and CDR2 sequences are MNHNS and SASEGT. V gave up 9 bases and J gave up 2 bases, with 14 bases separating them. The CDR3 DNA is TGTGCCAGTATTGAGCAGGGGACTGGAAACACCATATATTTT. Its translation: CASIEQGTGNTIYF.

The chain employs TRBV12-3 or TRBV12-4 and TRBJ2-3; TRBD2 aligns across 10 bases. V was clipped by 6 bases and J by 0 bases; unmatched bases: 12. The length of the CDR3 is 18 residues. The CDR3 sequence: CASSSQPGLAASTDTQYF. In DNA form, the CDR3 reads TGTGCCAGCAGCAGCCAACCCGGACTAGCGGCTAGCACAGATACGCAGTATTTT.

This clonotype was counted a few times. The CDR3 DNA reads as TGTGCCAGCACTCGCTGGACAGGGCCAATCTCTGGGGCCAACGTCCTGACTTTC. This sequence encodes CASTRWTGPISGANVLTF. This chain joins TRBV6-2 or TRBV6-3 and TRBJ2-6, with 8 bases that match TRBD1. The CDR3 contains 18 residues. The V gene's germline CDR1 is MNHEY and CDR2 SVGEGT. V was pared by 7 bases and J by 0 bases, with 11 bases of the junction left unmatched.

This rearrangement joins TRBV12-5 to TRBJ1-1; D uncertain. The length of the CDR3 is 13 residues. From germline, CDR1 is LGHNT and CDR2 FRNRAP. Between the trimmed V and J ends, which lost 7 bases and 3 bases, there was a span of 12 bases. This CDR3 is CASAVSSDTEAFF. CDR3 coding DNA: TGTGCTAGTGCGGTGAGTTCGGACACTGAAGCTTTCTTT.

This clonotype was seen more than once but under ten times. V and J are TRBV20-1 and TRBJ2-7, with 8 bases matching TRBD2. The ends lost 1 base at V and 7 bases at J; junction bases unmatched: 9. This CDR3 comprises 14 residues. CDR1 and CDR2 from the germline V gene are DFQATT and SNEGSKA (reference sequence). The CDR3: CSARAGGGRIEQYF. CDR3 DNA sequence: TGCAGTGCTAGAGCCGGGGGGGGTCGGATTGAGCAGTACTTC.

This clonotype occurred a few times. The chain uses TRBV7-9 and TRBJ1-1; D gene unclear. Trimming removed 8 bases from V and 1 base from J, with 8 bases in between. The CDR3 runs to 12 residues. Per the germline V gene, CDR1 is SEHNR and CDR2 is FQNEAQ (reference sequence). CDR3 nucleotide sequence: TGTGCCAGCCTGCGGGGGAACACTGAAGCTTTCTTT. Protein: CASLRGNTEAFF.

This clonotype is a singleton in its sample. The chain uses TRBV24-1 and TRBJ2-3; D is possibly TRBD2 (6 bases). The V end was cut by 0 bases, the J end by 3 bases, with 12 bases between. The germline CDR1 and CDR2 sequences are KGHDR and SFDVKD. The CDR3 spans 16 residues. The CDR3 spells CATSDLGQGGTDTQYF. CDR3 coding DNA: TGTGCCACCAGTGATTTGGGGCAGGGAGGAACAGATACGCAGTATTTT.

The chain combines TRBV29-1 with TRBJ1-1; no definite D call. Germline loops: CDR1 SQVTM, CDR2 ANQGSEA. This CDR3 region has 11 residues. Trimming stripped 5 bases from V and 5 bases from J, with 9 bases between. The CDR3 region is CSVTEETEAFF. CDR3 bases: TGCAGCGTTACAGAGGAAACTGAAGCTTTCTTT.

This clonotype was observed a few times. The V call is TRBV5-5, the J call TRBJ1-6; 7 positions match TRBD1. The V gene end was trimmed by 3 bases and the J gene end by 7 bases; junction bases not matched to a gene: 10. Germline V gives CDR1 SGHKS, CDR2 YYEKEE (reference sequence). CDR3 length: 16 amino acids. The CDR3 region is CASSYTRQGLNSPLHF. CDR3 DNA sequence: TGTGCCAGCAGCTACACCCGACAGGGACTGAATTCACCCCTCCACTTT.

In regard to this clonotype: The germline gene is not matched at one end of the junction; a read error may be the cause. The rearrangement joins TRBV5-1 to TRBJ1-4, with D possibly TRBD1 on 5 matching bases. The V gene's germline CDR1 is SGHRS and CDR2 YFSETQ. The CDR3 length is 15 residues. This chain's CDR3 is CASSFDSSTNEKLLF. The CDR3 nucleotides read TGCGCCAGCAGCTTCGACAGTTCAACTAATGAAAAACTGCTTTTT. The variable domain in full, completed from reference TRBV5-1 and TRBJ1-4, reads KAGVTQTPRYLIKTRGQQVTLSCSPISGHRSVSWYQQTPGQGLQFLFEYFSETQRNKGNFPGRFSGRQFSNSRSEMNVSTLELGDSALYLCASSFDSSTNEKLLFGSGTQLSVL.

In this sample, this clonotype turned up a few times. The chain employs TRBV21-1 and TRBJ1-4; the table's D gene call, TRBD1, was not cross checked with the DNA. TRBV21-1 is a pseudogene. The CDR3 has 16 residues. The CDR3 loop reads CASSTGQGATNEKLFF. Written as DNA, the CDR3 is TGTGCCAGCAGCACCGGACAGGGGGCAACTAATGAAAAACTGTTTTTT.

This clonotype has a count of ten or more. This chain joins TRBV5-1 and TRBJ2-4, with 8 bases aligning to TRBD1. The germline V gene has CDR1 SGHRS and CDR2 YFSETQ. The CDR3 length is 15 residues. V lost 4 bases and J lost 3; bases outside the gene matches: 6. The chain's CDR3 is CASSLIQGGKNIQYF. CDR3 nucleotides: TGCGCCAGCAGCCTAATACAGGGGGGCAAAAACATTCAGTACTTC.